One T cell receptor beta chain is described in this entry. What antigen it recognizes has not been identified. The record has no base qualities; no much larger clone is one base away. The sample belongs to a study of shared clonotypes between healthy human individuals (dated by TCRdb to the early 2020s). Broadly, across the study: A couple of women and a few men aged 18 to 49 years were included in the cohort. To increase sequencing depth and limit assay-specific biases, different laboratories used diverse techniques to prepare libraries and sequence TCR repertoires. Each donor's leukapheresis produced roughly between roughly 0.85 and 10 billion PBMCs. To estimate repertoire size and how much clonotypes are shared between individuals, the study performed deep sequencing of blood TCR repertoires from roughly five healthy adults.

Overall study outcomes, separate from this receptor: The genetic and exposure-history diversity represented was limited by the small number of donors. Only blood was sampled, and tissue TCR repertoires likely differ from those in blood. Pairwise subsampling led to the expectation that sequencing depth would affect the degree of clonotype sharing among donors.

Donors were healthy HIV-negative adults with no recently reported acute infections or vaccinations. Only Caucasian adults living in Nashville, Tennessee, USA were represented among the donors. In the unsorted samples, roughly 90 million PBMCs were counted, and genomic DNA was extracted using the QIAamp DNA Blood Mini kit. After blood collection by leukapheresis, PBMCs were isolated using Ficoll-Histopaque density gradient centrifugation and then cryopreserved in the vapor phase of liquid nitrogen. Using the deep immunoSEQ assay, TCR CDR3 regions were amplified from genomic DNA by multiplex PCR. For each cell subset, the extracted genomic DNA was distributed evenly across all wells of several immunoSEQ 96-well plates, and each plate served as one replicate. For unsorted PBMC, each replicate PCR was loaded with approximately 300 ng genomic DNA, equivalent to tens of thousands of T cell genomes. Unsorted PBMC genomic DNA was sequenced across ten immunoSEQ deep assay plates. Purified libraries were measured with a Qubit 3.0 fluorometer, size-checked on a Bioanalyzer 2100, and measured again with the KAPA Library Quantification kit. Each immunoSEQ 96-well plate was sequenced on its own single-read 150-cycle Illumina NextSeq 550 flow cell. Per the source publication's procedure: Because the immunoSEQ output held only junctional sequences and lacked quality scores, the filtering could not match the filtering applied to full-length reads. To assign V/J genes and CDR3, sequences were annotated against IMGT germline references using PyIR, a Python wrapper for IgBLAST v1.9. Reads were removed for weak V/J assignments (E-value above 1e-6), missing CDR3, stop codons, out-of-frame junctions, or ambiguous translated residues. A V3J clonotype was defined by an identical inferred V gene, J gene, and CDR3 amino acid sequence. The percentage overlap between two repertoires was calculated by dividing the number of shared unique clonotypes by the size of the smaller repertoire. Repertoire richness was assessed with RTK rarefaction, the Chao1 estimator, and Recon v2.1 estimates of unobserved clonotypes. TCRdb obtained this table from immuneACCESS and retained in-frame rearrangements with V and J assigned. These tables miss some clones; where compared with another copy, unresolved V genes account for less than half of the shortfall, and the remainder is unexplained. The V and J calls and clone size are taken from that table; D and trimming were inferred from the DNA. This sample comprises 470,000 or so clones, around four fifths of them detected only once. The ten largest make up around 13% of the sample.

The sequence came from a middle-aged woman in good health. Some clones in this sample may be carry-over from other donors' samples. Sequences were obtained from PBMCs.

The CDR3 protein: CASRPPGGVKGEQYF. The DNA is TGTGCCAGCAGACCTCCGGGGGGCGTAAAGGGCGAGCAGTACTTC. The sequence is built from TRBV28 and TRBJ2-7; a tentative D match to TRBD2 spans 7 bases. The CDR3 holds 15 amino acids from the cysteine to the phenylalanine. The only DNA kept is the CDR3, 45 bases in frame from the first base. The germline V gene yields MDHEN for CDR1 and SYDVKM for CDR2. V and J lose 6 bases and 6 bases, and a span of 21 bases separates them. Supplemented by the reference TRBV28 and TRBJ2-7 proteins around the CDR3, the complete variable domain is DVKVTQSSRYLVKRTGEKVFLECVQDMDHENMFWYRQDPGLGLRLIYFSYDVKMKEKGDIPEGYSVSREKKERFSLILESASTNQTSMYLCASRPPGGVKGEQYFGPGTRLTVT.